This is a list of T cell receptor beta chains from one sample in a study of T cell responses to AZD1222 COVID-19 vaccine. The method was immunoSEQ multiplex PCR; TCRdb's version includes in-frame clones alone and lacks a portion of them. The data contain roughly 120,000 clones, about 92% of them singletons. Sequencing was performed on peripheral blood, taken on day 0 of AZD1222 vaccination. These receptors were collected from an adult in good health. The CDR3 runs from the conserved cysteine through the conserved F or W. Fields, in order: clone size, J gene, D gene, V gene, CDR3 protein, CDR3 DNA. A D gene is named only where the DNA matches it firmly. Clone size is not always given. Where it is, it says once, few, many or a class for expanded clones.

clone size: once; J gene: TRBJ1-2; D gene: -; V gene: TRBV5-1; CDR3 protein: CASSFSTGANYGYTF; CDR3 DNA: TGCGCCAGCAGCTTTAGTACAGGAGCTAACTATGGCTACACCTTC
clone size: -; J gene: TRBJ2-3; D gene: -; V gene: TRBV10-3; CDR3 protein: CAISAQSTDTQYF; CDR3 DNA: TGTGCCATCAGTGCACAGAGCACAGATACGCAGTATTTT
clone size: -; J gene: TRBJ1-6; D gene: -; V gene: TRBV19; CDR3 protein: CASSSTPSSYNSPLHF; CDR3 DNA: TGTGCCAGTAGTTCGACACCCAGCTCCTATAATTCACCCCTCCACTTT
clone size: -; J gene: TRBJ1-2; D gene: -; V gene: TRBV6-5; CDR3 protein: CASSMDSYYGYTF; CDR3 DNA: TGTGCCAGCAGCATGGACAGCTACTATGGCTACACCTTC
clone size: -; J gene: TRBJ2-1; D gene: -; V gene: TRBV19; CDR3 protein: CASSTRRSSYNEQFF; CDR3 DNA: TGTGCCAGTAGTACCCGCCGGTCGTCCTACAATGAGCAGTTCTTC
clone size: -; J gene: TRBJ1-2; D gene: -; V gene: TRBV27; CDR3 protein: CASSPTGSLWDYTF; CDR3 DNA: TGTGCCAGCAGCCCAACAGGGTCCCTATGGGACTACACCTTC
clone size: -; J gene: TRBJ2-1; D gene: TRBD1; V gene: TRBV24-1; CDR3 protein: CATSARPGGSYNEQFF; CDR3 DNA: TGTGCCACCAGTGCGCGGCCAGGGGGCTCCTACAATGAGCAGTTCTTC
clone size: -; J gene: TRBJ2-3; D gene: TRBD2; V gene: TRBV24-1; CDR3 protein: CATSDSRASGIGADTQYF; CDR3 DNA: TGTGCCACCAGTGATTCAAGGGCTAGCGGGATTGGCGCAGATACGCAGTATTTT
clone size: -; J gene: TRBJ2-3; D gene: -; V gene: TRBV6-5; CDR3 protein: CASSYSPLWADTQYF; CDR3 DNA: TGTGCCAGCAGTTACTCGCCTTTATGGGCAGATACGCAGTATTTT
clone size: -; J gene: TRBJ1-2; D gene: TRBD1; V gene: TRBV29-1; CDR3 protein: CSVEDPDREYPF; CDR3 DNA: TGCAGCGTTGAAGATCCGGACAGGGAGTATCCCTTC
clone size: -; J gene: TRBJ2-3; D gene: TRBD1; V gene: TRBV6-5; CDR3 protein: CASRPDREGPDTQYF; CDR3 DNA: TGTGCCAGCAGGCCCGACAGGGAAGGTCCAGATACGCAGTATTTT
clone size: -; J gene: TRBJ1-2; D gene: -; V gene: TRBV7-8; CDR3 protein: CASSFTGYGYTF; CDR3 DNA: TGTGCCAGCAGCTTCACAGGGTATGGCTACACCTTC
clone size: -; J gene: TRBJ1-4; D gene: -; V gene: TRBV5-1; CDR3 protein: CASSLGQANEKLFF; CDR3 DNA: TGCGCCAGCAGCTTGGGACAGGCTAATGAAAAACTGTTTTTT
clone size: -; J gene: TRBJ1-4; D gene: -; V gene: TRBV5-6; CDR3 protein: CASSTRFQEGKNEKLFF; CDR3 DNA: TGTGCCAGCAGCACCCGGTTTCAGGAGGGGAAGAATGAAAAACTGTTTTTT
clone size: -; J gene: TRBJ2-5; D gene: TRBD1; V gene: TRBV6-6; CDR3 protein: CASRLRDRGETQYF; CDR3 DNA: TGTGCCAGCAGGCTCCGGGACAGGGGGGAGACCCAGTACTTC
clone size: -; J gene: TRBJ1-1; D gene: TRBD1; V gene: TRBV19; CDR3 protein: CAATGGNTEAFF; CDR3 DNA: TGTGCCGCCACAGGGGGGAACACTGAAGCTTTCTTT
clone size: -; J gene: TRBJ1-6; D gene: -; V gene: TRBV12-5; CDR3 protein: CASVLGTGRNSPLHF; CDR3 DNA: TGTGCTAGTGTTCTAGGGACCGGGAGAAATTCACCCCTCCACTTT
clone size: -; J gene: TRBJ1-1; D gene: TRBD1; V gene: TRBV3-1/TRBV3-2; CDR3 protein: CASSQMGAGGPEAFF; CDR3 DNA: TGTGCCAGCAGCCAGATGGGGGCAGGGGGCCCCGAAGCTTTCTTT
clone size: -; J gene: TRBJ2-3; D gene: TRBD2; V gene: TRBV19; CDR3 protein: CASNTPSGRSTDTQYF; CDR3 DNA: TGTGCCAGTAATACGCCTAGCGGGAGAAGCACAGATACGCAGTATTTT
clone size: -; J gene: TRBJ1-1; D gene: -; V gene: TRBV5-1; CDR3 protein: CASRTLIGDAEAFF; CDR3 DNA: TGCGCCAGCAGGACACTAATTGGGGACGCTGAAGCTTTCTTT
clone size: -; J gene: TRBJ1-3; D gene: -; V gene: TRBV11-2; CDR3 protein: CASGRIPGNTIYF; CDR3 DNA: TGTGCCAGCGGACGTATCCCTGGAAACACCATATATTTT
clone size: once; J gene: TRBJ2-5; D gene: -; V gene: TRBV3-1/TRBV3-2; CDR3 protein: CASRGEYQETQYF; CDR3 DNA: TGTGCCAGCCGCGGGGAGTACCAAGAGACCCAGTACTTC
clone size: -; J gene: TRBJ1-4; D gene: -; V gene: TRBV27; CDR3 protein: CASSFTGGGLGKLFF; CDR3 DNA: TGTGCCAGCAGTTTTACGGGGGGCGGGTTGGGGAAACTGTTTTTT
clone size: -; J gene: TRBJ2-1; D gene: -; V gene: TRBV21-1; CDR3 protein: CASSSPDGTTNTHIMSEQFF; CDR3 DNA: TGTGCCAGCAGCTCCCCCGACGGAACAACCAATACTCATATAATGAGTGAGCAGTTCTTC
clone size: -; J gene: TRBJ2-6; D gene: -; V gene: TRBV5-1; CDR3 protein: CASSPWGGAGANVLTF; CDR3 DNA: TGCGCCAGCAGCCCGTGGGGGGGCGCTGGGGCCAACGTCCTGACTTTC
clone size: -; J gene: TRBJ2-7; D gene: TRBD2; V gene: TRBV18; CDR3 protein: CASSLAGVLYEQYF; CDR3 DNA: TGTGCCAGCTCACTAGCGGGAGTTTTGTACGAGCAGTACTTC
clone size: once; J gene: TRBJ2-3; D gene: -; V gene: TRBV29-1; CDR3 protein: CSVEISTDTQYF; CDR3 DNA: TGCAGCGTTGAGATTAGCACAGATACGCAGTATTTT
clone size: -; J gene: TRBJ2-1; D gene: TRBD1; V gene: TRBV19; CDR3 protein: CASSLLRQGVRNEQFF; CDR3 DNA: TGTGCCAGTAGCCTTTTGAGACAGGGGGTGCGGAATGAGCAGTTCTTC
clone size: -; J gene: TRBJ2-5; D gene: -; V gene: TRBV15; CDR3 protein: CATSLIHPGETQYF; CDR3 DNA: TGTGCCACCAGCTTGATCCATCCGGGCGAGACCCAGTACTTC
clone size: -; J gene: TRBJ1-5; D gene: -; V gene: TRBV7-8; CDR3 protein: CASSLASRGQPQHF; CDR3 DNA: TGTGCCAGCAGCTTAGCGAGCAGGGGACAGCCCCAGCATTTT
clone size: -; J gene: TRBJ1-2; D gene: -; V gene: TRBV28; CDR3 protein: CASSSGRGAGAYGYTF; CDR3 DNA: TGTGCCAGCAGTTCCGGGAGAGGGGCGGGGGCCTATGGCTACACCTTC
clone size: -; J gene: TRBJ2-7; D gene: TRBD2; V gene: TRBV28; CDR3 protein: CASSSGTSHYEQYF; CDR3 DNA: TGTGCCAGCAGTTCAGGGACTAGCCACTACGAGCAGTACTTC
clone size: few; J gene: TRBJ1-1; D gene: -; V gene: TRBV4-2; CDR3 protein: CASSQVGNTEAFF; CDR3 DNA: TGTGCCAGCAGCCAAGTCGGGAACACTGAAGCTTTCTTT
clone size: -; J gene: TRBJ1-2; D gene: -; V gene: TRBV4-1; CDR3 protein: CASSQGLVSQINYGYTF; CDR3 DNA: TGCGCCAGCAGCCAAGGTCTGGTGAGTCAGATTAACTATGGCTACACCTTC
clone size: -; J gene: TRBJ1-3; D gene: -; V gene: TRBV7-9; CDR3 protein: CASSPRRWNTIYF; CDR3 DNA: TGTGCCAGCAGCCCCCGGAGGTGGAACACCATATATTTT
clone size: -; J gene: TRBJ2-3; D gene: -; V gene: TRBV7-9; CDR3 protein: CASSPLGGRTDTQYF; CDR3 DNA: TGTGCCAGCAGCCCCCTCGGTGGGAGGACAGATACGCAGTATTTT
clone size: -; J gene: TRBJ2-2; D gene: TRBD2; V gene: TRBV27; CDR3 protein: CASRLAGANTGELFF; CDR3 DNA: TGTGCCAGCAGGTTAGCGGGGGCGAACACCGGGGAGCTGTTTTTT
clone size: -; J gene: TRBJ2-1; D gene: TRBD2; V gene: TRBV28; CDR3 protein: CATYGTSGSGFDEQFF; CDR3 DNA: TGTGCCACCTACGGGACTAGCGGGAGTGGTTTTGATGAGCAGTTCTTC
clone size: -; J gene: TRBJ2-7; D gene: -; V gene: TRBV4-1; CDR3 protein: CASSHPAGSYEQYF; CDR3 DNA: TGCGCCAGCAGCCACCCCGCCGGTTCCTACGAGCAGTACTTC
clone size: -; J gene: TRBJ2-1; D gene: TRBD2; V gene: TRBV18; CDR3 protein: CASSPPPSGPYNEQFF; CDR3 DNA: TGTGCCAGCTCACCACCGCCTAGCGGGCCGTACAATGAGCAGTTCTTC
clone size: -; J gene: TRBJ2-7; D gene: TRBD2; V gene: TRBV27; CDR3 protein: CASSSPGGARYEQYF; CDR3 DNA: TGTGCCAGCAGTTCCCCGGGGGGGGCGCGCTACGAGCAGTACTTC
clone size: -; J gene: TRBJ1-1; D gene: -; V gene: TRBV3-1/TRBV3-2; CDR3 protein: CASSQEEEWGRITSEAFF; CDR3 DNA: TGTGCCAGCAGCCAAGAGGAGGAATGGGGGCGCATTACCTCTGAAGCTTTCTTT
clone size: -; J gene: TRBJ2-7; D gene: -; V gene: TRBV4-1; CDR3 protein: CASSQVPRGSSYEQYF; CDR3 DNA: TGCGCCAGCAGCCAAGTCCCACGGGGGTCCTCCTACGAGCAGTACTTC